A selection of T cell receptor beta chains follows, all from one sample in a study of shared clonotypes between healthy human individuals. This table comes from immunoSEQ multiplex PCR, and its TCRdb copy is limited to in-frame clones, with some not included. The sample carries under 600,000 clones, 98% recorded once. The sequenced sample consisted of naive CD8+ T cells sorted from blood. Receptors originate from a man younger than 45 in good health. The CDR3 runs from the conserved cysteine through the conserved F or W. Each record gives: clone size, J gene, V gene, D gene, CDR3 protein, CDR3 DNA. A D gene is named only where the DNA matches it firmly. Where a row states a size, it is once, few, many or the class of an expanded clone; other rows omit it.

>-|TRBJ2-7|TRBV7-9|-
CASSFTRYEQYF
TGTGCCAGCAGCTTTACGCGTTACGAGCAGTACTTC
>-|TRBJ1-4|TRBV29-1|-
CSAYQGNEKLFF
TGCAGTGCGTATCAGGGTAATGAAAAACTGTTTTTT
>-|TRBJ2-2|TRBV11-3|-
CASSGTDFDGGELFF
TGTGCCAGCAGCGGTACAGACTTTGACGGCGGGGAGCTGTTTTTT
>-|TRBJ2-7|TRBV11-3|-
CASSLNSGSYEQYF
TGTGCCAGCAGCCTTAATTCAGGGAGCTACGAGCAGTACTTC
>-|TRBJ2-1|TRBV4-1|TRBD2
CASSQVAGAYNEQFF
TGCGCCAGCAGCCAAGTAGCGGGAGCCTACAATGAGCAGTTCTTC
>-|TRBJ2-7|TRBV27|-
CASSFLVRDGEQYF
TGTGCCAGCAGTTTCTTGGTCCGAGACGGAGAGCAGTACTTC
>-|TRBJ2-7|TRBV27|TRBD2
CASSLLAGLVSYEQYF
TGTGCCAGCAGTTTACTAGCGGGACTTGTCTCCTACGAGCAGTACTTC
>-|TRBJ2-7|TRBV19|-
CASSIGLTYEQYF
TGTGCCAGTAGTATAGGCTTAACCTACGAGCAGTACTTC
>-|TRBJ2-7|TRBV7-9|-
CASSFGGDAYEQYF
TGTGCCAGCAGCTTCGGTGGGGATGCCTACGAGCAGTACTTC
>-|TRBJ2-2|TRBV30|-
CAWSVGAPGELFF
TGTGCCTGGAGTGTAGGGGCACCCGGGGAGCTGTTTTTT
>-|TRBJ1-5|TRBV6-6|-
CASSRGGPQHF
TGTGCCAGCAGCCGGGGGGGGCCCCAGCATTTT
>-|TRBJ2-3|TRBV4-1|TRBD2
CASSQDPLAGEGTDTQYF
TGCGCCAGCAGCCAAGACCCCTTAGCGGGAGAGGGGACAGATACGCAGTATTTT
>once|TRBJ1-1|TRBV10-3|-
CATMGLGVNTEAFF
TGTGCCACCATGGGCTTGGGGGTGAACACTGAAGCTTTCTTT
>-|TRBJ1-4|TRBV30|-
CAWKGWGPNEKLFF
TGTGCCTGGAAAGGTTGGGGGCCGAATGAAAAACTGTTTTTT